These T cell receptor beta chains were read from a single sample in a study of blood T cells in healthy people across ages. TCRdb recomputed calls from the 5' RACE reads with MiXCR, one row per CDR3 protein. This sample has about 580,000 distinct CDR3 sequences, with 40% to 55% found just once. The sequenced sample consisted of blood. These receptors originate from a man older than 75 in good health. Each CDR3 is given with its conserved first and last residue. Each record gives: V gene, J gene, CDR3 protein.

TRBV20-1,TRBJ2-1,CSASSGSYNEQFF
TRBV29-1,TRBJ1-1,CSAGTTGDTEAFF
TRBV29-1,TRBJ2-7,CSVVGEGQYEQYF
TRBV18,TRBJ2-1,CASSPAGTSGRYEQFF
TRBV18,TRBJ2-1,CASSPLRKTYNEQFF
TRBV27,TRBJ1-2,CASSFRQGDGYTF
TRBV7-2,TRBJ2-1,CASSSLSVPSYNEQFF
TRBV7-2,TRBJ1-2,CASSPHQGMNYGYTF
TRBV6-1,TRBJ1-2,CASSETGANYGYTF
TRBV4-2,TRBJ2-1,CASRQSNEQFF
TRBV12-3/TRBV12-4,TRBJ1-1,CASSFNGGTEAFF
TRBV7-6,TRBJ2-1,CASSLEGRGRPYNEQFF
TRBV20-1,TRBJ2-3,CSARLPVNRDTQYF
TRBV20-1,-,CSAMGGWGTQYF
TRBV9,TRBJ2-7,CASSKSYGRQYEQYF
TRBV5-5,TRBJ1-4,CASSVLDVSSNEKLFF
TRBV20-1,TRBJ2-5,CSATSTGTGQETQYF
TRBV24-1,TRBJ2-1,CATSDVGTHLINEQFF
TRBV5-5,TRBJ2-3,CASSLGASGSGRSVDTQYF
TRBV7-3,-,CASSRTSGSSETQYF
TRBV7-8,TRBJ1-5,CASSLTGTQHF
TRBV4-3,TRBJ2-1,CASSQQLWGRGYNEQFF
TRBV7-9,TRBJ1-5,CASSLRGGADQPQHF
TRBV6-4,TRBJ2-1,CASSPGTVAYNEQFF
TRBV7-2,TRBJ2-3,CASRQVTDTQYF
TRBV4-3,TRBJ2-7,CASSQETGWFHEQYF
TRBV29-1,TRBJ1-2,CSVGLVRDYGYTF
TRBV7-2,TRBJ2-1,CASSLGPGAYNEQFF
TRBV25-1,TRBJ2-5,CASSESRGVGETQYF
TRBV7-6,TRBJ2-7,CASSLEVATLHYEQYF
TRBV18,-,CASSPSGTRNIQYF
TRBV29-1,TRBJ2-6,CSVEEGLLSGANVLTF
TRBV7-9,TRBJ2-7,CASSEDNSYEQYF
TRBV5-1,TRBJ2-1,CASTLAGEGPFF
TRBV20-1,TRBJ2-3,CSAHRNSADTQYF